Reported below is one TCR beta chain. The antigen is unknown. Via MiXCR, TCRdb re-called the reads, giving one row per CDR3 protein. The profile shows nearly 700,000 distinct CDR3 sequences, 33% of them singletons. This sample was taken from a study of T cell repertoires in cytomegalovirus infection. Study as a whole: Public signatures in TCR beta pointed to CMV infection and matching HLA type.

V lost 0 bases to trimming and J lost 4 bases, with 7 bases between them. CDR1 and CDR2 from the germline V gene are LNHNV and YYDKDF (reference sequence). The CDR3 spans 13 residues. The receptor's source is a human donor in good health (CMV status not recorded). Some clones in this sample may be carry-over from other donors' samples. The specimen comprised cultured PBMCs, sampled from culture after CMV antigen stimulation. The chain carries TRBV15 and TRBJ2-7, with D possibly being TRBD2 (6 bases). The CDR3 sequence is CATSRDGGYEQYF. The CDR3 coding sequence is TGTGCCACCAGCAGAGATGGAGGGTACGAGCAGTACTTC.